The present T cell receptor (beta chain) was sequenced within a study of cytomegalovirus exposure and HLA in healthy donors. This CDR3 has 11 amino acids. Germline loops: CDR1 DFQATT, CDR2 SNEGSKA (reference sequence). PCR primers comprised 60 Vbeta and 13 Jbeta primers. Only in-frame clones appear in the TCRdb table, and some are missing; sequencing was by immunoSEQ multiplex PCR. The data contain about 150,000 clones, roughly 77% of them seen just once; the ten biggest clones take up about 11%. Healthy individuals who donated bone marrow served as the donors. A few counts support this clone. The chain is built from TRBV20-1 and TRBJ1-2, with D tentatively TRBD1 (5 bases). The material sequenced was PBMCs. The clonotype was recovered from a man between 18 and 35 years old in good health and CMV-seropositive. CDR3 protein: CGGRDLYGYTF. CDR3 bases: TGCGGGGGGAGGGACCTCTATGGCTACACCTTC.